Following are 3 T cell receptor beta chains from one sample sequenced in a study of spatial heterogeneity in lung cancer. Time point defined: blood at routine non-recurrence follow-up after resection. MiXCR, applied by TCRdb to the 5' RACE reads, yields one record per CDR3 protein. The sample has about 19,000 distinct CDR3 sequences; 9% to 10% are singletons. The specimen was PBMCs, collected at follow-up. Receptors were obtained from a female donor with early-stage non-small cell lung cancer.

This clonotype came up a few times. The chain links TRBV6-6 to TRBJ1-1, with D hard to call. The germline V gene encodes CDR1 MNHNY and CDR2 SVGAGI (reference sequence). V was shortened by 7 bases and J by 10 bases, with 10 bases between the two germline ends. The CDR3 consists of 10 residues. The CDR3 spells CASNPGGAFF. DNA for the CDR3: TGTGCCAGCAACCCCGGCGGAGCTTTCTTT.

The chain uses TRBV28 and TRBJ2-7; TRBD1 aligns across 7 bases. The CDR3 sequence is 13 residues long. Germline trimming cut 6 bases from V and 2 bases from J; bases unmatched to any gene: 4. Germline-derived CDR1 and CDR2 are MDHEN and SYDVKM. CDR3 sequence: CASRDGTAYEQYF. In DNA form, the CDR3 reads TGTGCCAGCAGGGACGGGACAGCCTACGAGCAGTACTTC.

This clonotype was seen repeatedly, ten times or more. The rearrangement joins TRBV2 to TRBJ2-2; 8 bases are a match to TRBD2. CDR1 and CDR2 from the germline V gene are SNHLY and FYNNEI. The CDR3 consists of 14 residues. The junction had 4 bases not matched to a gene; V was cut back by 8 bases and J by 2 bases. The DNA of the CDR3 is TGTGCCAGCCGACTAGCGCCTAACACCGGGGAGCTGTTTTTT. This encodes CASRLAPNTGELFF.